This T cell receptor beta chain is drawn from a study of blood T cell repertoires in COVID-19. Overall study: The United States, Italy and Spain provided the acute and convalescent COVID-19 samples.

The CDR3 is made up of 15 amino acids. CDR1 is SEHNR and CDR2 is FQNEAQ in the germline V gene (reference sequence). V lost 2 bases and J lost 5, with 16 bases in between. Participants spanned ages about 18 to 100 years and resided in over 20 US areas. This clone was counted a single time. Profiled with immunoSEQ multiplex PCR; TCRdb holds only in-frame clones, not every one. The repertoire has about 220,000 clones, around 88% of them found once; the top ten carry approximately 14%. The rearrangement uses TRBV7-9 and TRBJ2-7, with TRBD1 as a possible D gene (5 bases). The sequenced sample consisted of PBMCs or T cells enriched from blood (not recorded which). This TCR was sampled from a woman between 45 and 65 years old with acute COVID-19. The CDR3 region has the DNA TGTGCCAGCAGCTTACAGGGCCAGGACCCCCACGAGCAGTACTTC. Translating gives CASSLQGQDPHEQYF.